This T cell receptor (beta chain) was recovered during a study of blood T cell repertoires in COVID-19. Background on the study: COVID-19 samples, acute and convalescent, were from the United States, Italy and Spain. Sources were T cells, B-cell-depleted T cells, or PBMCs; the material itself was cDNA or gDNA.

In the original workflow: The assay estimated nucleated cells by amplifying reference gene primers. Only in-frame clones appear in the TCRdb table, and some are missing; sequencing was by immunoSEQ multiplex PCR. V, J and clone size are taken as reported in that table, and D and trimming were inferred from the DNA itself. The sample has 90,000 to 140,000 clones, roughly 80% seen once. From germline, CDR1 is SGDLS and CDR2 YYNGEE. The CDR3 spans 15 residues. V shed 4 bases and J shed 1 base, with 14 bases lying between them. The sequenced sample consisted of peripheral blood. The receptor was isolated from a woman older than 75 with acute or convalescent COVID-19. The rearrangement links TRBV9 to TRBJ1-2; D possibly corresponds to TRBD1 (5 bases). CDR3 bases: TGTGCCAGCAGCCCCCAGGGAGGTTTTAACTATGGCTACACCTTC. Translated: CASSPQGGFNYGYTF.